The 9 T cell receptor beta chains reported below all come from one sample, sequenced in a study of cytomegalovirus exposure and HLA in healthy donors. A multiplex PCR was run with 60 Vbeta primers and 13 Jbeta primers. The method was immunoSEQ multiplex PCR; TCRdb's version includes in-frame clones alone and lacks a portion of them. The repertoire has around 170,000 clones, roughly 82% of them found once; the top ten carry roughly 2.6%. What was sequenced was PBMCs. These receptor sequences come from a woman aged 45-59 years in good health and CMV-seropositive.

As for this clone: One end of the junction fails to match germline, which may point to a read error. CDR3 sequence: CAISESKAGGNSPLHF. CDR3 sequence (DNA): TGTGCCATCAGTGAGTCGAAGGCAGGGGGTAATTCACCCCTCCACTTT. V usage is TRBV6-1 and J usage is TRBJ1-6; 7 positions agree with TRBD1. The V gene's germline CDR1 is MNHNS and CDR2 SASEGT. The CDR3 runs to 16 residues.

The rearrangement joins TRBV5-1 to TRBJ1-1; 7 bases agree with TRBD1. V trimming: 2 bases; J trimming: 6 bases; junction bases outside the gene matches: 10. The CDR3 covers 15 residues. CDR1 and CDR2 (germline): SGHRS, YFSETQ. CDR3 in DNA: TGCGCCAGCAGCTTAAGGACAGGAATGGGAGCTGAAGCTTTCTTT. This gives the protein CASSLRTGMGAEAFF.

The chain joins TRBV9 to TRBJ1-5; D is possibly TRBD1 (5 bases). CDR3 length: 13 amino acids. Germline-derived CDR1 and CDR2 are SGDLS and YYNGEE. V lost 4 bases, J lost 11 bases, and 16 bases lay in between. The CDR3 reads CASSPREGQAQHF. The CDR3, as DNA: TGTGCCAGCAGCCCTAGGGAGGGGCAAGCCCAGCATTTT.

This clone was picked up a small number of times. The chain employs TRBV18 and TRBJ1-4; D is perhaps TRBD1 (5 bases). Germline V gene data show CDR1 as KGHSH and CDR2 as LQKENI. There are 15 residues in the CDR3. V gave up 6 bases and J gave up 2 bases, with 13 bases separating them. The CDR3, as DNA: TGTGCCAGCTCTCCAGAGGAGGGGACTAATGAAAAACTGTTTTTT. Protein: CASSPEEGTNEKLFF.

This sequence joins TRBV6-5 and TRBJ2-3, with a weak D call TRBD1 (5 bases). The CDR3 sequence is 14 residues long. V was clipped by 6 bases and J by 1 base, with 11 bases between them. Germline-derived CDR1 and CDR2 are MNHEY and SVGAGI. CDR3 region: CASRRGWGTDTQYF. DNA for the CDR3: TGTGCCAGCAGAAGGGGTTGGGGCACAGATACGCAGTATTTT.

The CDR3 region has the DNA TGTGCCAGCAGTCGATCAATGGGACAAATCTATGGCTACACCTTC. This translates into CASSRSMGQIYGYTF. V is TRBV6-6 and J is TRBJ1-2; D may be TRBD1 (6 bases). The V and J ends lost 5 bases and 4 bases respectively, with 17 bases between them. Germline CDR1 reads MNHNY; CDR2 reads SVGAGI (reference sequence). The CDR3 covers 15 residues.

This chain joins TRBV29-1 and TRBJ1-1; D is perhaps TRBD1 (5 bases). CDR1 is SQVTM, CDR2 ANQGSEA, per germline. Trimming shortened V by 2 bases and J by 6 bases, and 16 bases separated the two germline ends. The CDR3 is 14 amino acids. The CDR3 spells CSVERGLVGPEAFF. The CDR3, as DNA: TGCAGCGTTGAAAGGGGACTAGTTGGGCCTGAAGCTTTCTTT.

This clone was seen a few times. The V and J genes are TRBV6-6 and TRBJ1-2, with a tentative D call TRBD1 (6 bases). Deletions cut 0 bases from V and 14 bases from J, with 16 bases between. This CDR3 comprises 13 residues. The germline gives CDR1 MNHNY, CDR2 SVGAGI (reference sequence). The CDR3 DNA reads TGTGCCAGCAGTTACTCGGGAACAGGGAGTGCAACCTTC. It yields the protein CASSYSGTGSATF.

This clone was seen once. V gene TRBV7-6 combines with J gene TRBJ1-1; D uncertain. V lost 5 bases, J lost 11 bases, and 15 bases lay in between. CDR3 size: 12 residues. Germline CDR1 reads SGHVS; CDR2 reads FNYEAQ. The CDR3 sequence is CASSPGGGHAFF. Here the CDR3 DNA reads TGTGCCAGCAGCCCGGGCGGAGGGCACGCTTTCTTT.